The next 15 T cell receptor beta chains were all read from a single sample in a study of ipilimumab plus nivolumab after autologous stem cell transplantation. Profiled with immunoSEQ multiplex PCR; TCRdb holds only in-frame clones, not every one. This sample has about 13,000 clones, with roughly 72% found just once. The specimen was PBMCs, collected in a trial of ipilimumab plus nivolumab as post-transplant consolidation. These receptors originate from a male donor with diffuse large B-cell lymphoma.

This clone was found a few times. CDR3 coding DNA: TGTGCCAGCAGTTACTATATCACCGGGGATTCACCCCTCCACTTT. Protein: CASSYYITGDSPLHF. The rearrangement uses TRBV6-6 and TRBJ1-6; no reliable D call. There are 15 residues in the CDR3. Germline V gene lookup returns CDR1 MNHNY and CDR2 SVGAGI (reference sequence). V shed 1 base and J shed 8 bases, with 12 bases lying between them.

The genes are TRBV7-9 and TRBJ2-7, with TRBD1 as a possible D gene (6 bases). Germline CDR1 reads SEHNR; CDR2 reads FQNEAQ (reference sequence). This CDR3 is 15 amino acids long. Trimming stripped 4 bases from V and 0 bases from J, with 13 bases between. CDR3 sequence: CASSSRDISSYEQYF. As DNA, the CDR3 is TGTGCCAGCAGCTCACGGGACATTTCCTCCTACGAGCAGTACTTC.

The genes are TRBV5-4 and TRBJ2-7; possibly TRBD1 or TRBD2 for D (5 bases each). The V and J ends lost 0 bases and 0 bases respectively, with 10 bases between them. The CDR3 runs 15 residues. From germline, CDR1 is SGHNT and CDR2 YYREEE (reference sequence). The CDR3, as DNA: TGTGCCAGCAGCTTGGGAGGGGTGGGCTCCTACGAGCAGTACTTC. Amino acids: CASSLGGVGSYEQYF.

The CDR3 spells CASSQPRTGGGELFF. CDR3 DNA sequence: TGCGCCAGCAGCCAACCCAGGACAGGTGGTGGGGAGCTGTTTTTT. The rearrangement uses TRBV4-1 and TRBJ2-2, with 7 bases aligning to TRBD1. In germline, CDR1 is MGHRA, CDR2 YSYEKL. Losses at the gene ends were 2 bases for V and 8 bases for J; bases not matched to a gene: 8. This CDR3 has 15 amino acids.

The chain couples TRBV4-1 to TRBJ1-2, with D perhaps TRBD1 (6 bases). Germline values: CDR1 MGHRA, CDR2 YSYEKL. CDR3 size: 14 residues. Trimming pared 2 bases from V and 1 base from J, leaving 8 bases between. CDR3 loop: CASSQRTDNYGYTF. CDR3 DNA: TGCGCCAGCAGCCAAAGGACAGATAACTATGGCTACACCTTC.

The rearrangement links TRBV7-9 to TRBJ1-4; D is perhaps TRBD1 (5 bases). This CDR3 is built from 15 residues. V lost 2 bases to trimming and J lost 3 bases, with 10 bases between them. Germline V gene lookup returns CDR1 SEHNR and CDR2 FQNEAQ (reference sequence). The CDR3 sequence: CASSLSGGPNEKLFF. CDR3 sequence (DNA): TGTGCCAGCAGCTTATCTGGGGGTCCTAATGAAAAACTGTTTTTT.

The chain uses TRBV18 and TRBJ2-1; 8 bases line up with TRBD2. The ends lost 3 bases at V and 6 bases at J; junction bases unmatched: 4. The CDR3 spans 14 residues. Germline assignment: CDR1 KGHSH and CDR2 LQKENI. The CDR3 nucleotides read TGTGCCAGCTCACCGAGCGGGGGCTTCAATGAGCAGTTCTTC. Protein sequence: CASSPSGGFNEQFF.

The J gene is TRBJ1-5, the V gene TRBV10-3; a weak D match, TRBD1 (5 bases). CDR3 length: 14 amino acids. Per the germline V gene, CDR1 is ENHRY and CDR2 is SYGVKD. The V and J ends lost 6 bases and 5 bases respectively, with 14 bases between them. The CDR3 region has the DNA TGTGCCATCAGCCACGGGACCGGGGATCAGCCCCAGCATTTT. Its protein is CAISHGTGDQPQHF.

The V and J genes are TRBV7-9 and TRBJ2-3, with 8 bases aligning to TRBD2. The ends lost 1 base at V and 2 bases at J; junction bases unmatched: 8. Per germline, CDR1 SEHNR and CDR2 FQNEAQ (reference sequence). The CDR3 is 17 amino acids. CDR3 bases: TGTGCCAGCAGCTTAGATAGAGTAGCGGGGTACACAGATACGCAGTATTTT. The encoded protein is CASSLDRVAGYTDTQYF.

This sequence joins TRBV5-8 and TRBJ2-1, with TRBD1 identical over 7 bases. This CDR3 contains 16 residues. V was pared by 4 bases and J by 4 bases, with 11 bases of the junction left unmatched. Germline CDR1 and CDR2: SGHTS and YDEGEE. The CDR3 region is CASSPLGRGSYNEQFF. DNA for the CDR3: TGTGCCAGCAGCCCCCTGGGCAGGGGGAGTTACAATGAGCAGTTCTTC.

A single count supports this clone. The chain employs TRBV19 and TRBJ2-7; a weak D match, TRBD2 (5 bases). Germline V gives CDR1 LNHDA, CDR2 SQIVND (reference sequence). V shed 3 bases and J shed 1 base, with 13 bases lying between them. The CDR3 is made up of 15 amino acids. The CDR3: CASSIRTGYSYEQYF. CDR3 DNA sequence: TGTGCCAGTAGTATTCGAACGGGGTATTCCTACGAGCAGTACTTC.

This clone is categorized as medium-sized (0.01 to 0.1%). The rearrangement links TRBV15 to TRBJ2-1; possible D gene TRBD1, 5 bases. The CDR3 length is 14 residues. Trimming cost V 0 bases and J 2 bases, with 5 bases left between them. The germline V gene has CDR1 LNHNV and CDR2 YYDKDF (reference sequence). Here the CDR3 DNA reads TGTGCCACCAGCAGAGAGACAGCCTACAATGAGCAGTTCTTC. It is translated as CATSRETAYNEQFF. The whole variable domain, filled in from reference TRBV15 and TRBJ2-1, reads DAMVIQNPRYQVTQFGKPVTLSCSQTLNHNVMYWYQQKSSQAPKLLFHYYDKDFNNEADTPDNFQSRRPNTSFCFLDIRSPGLGDTAMYLCATSRETAYNEQFFGPGTRLTVL.

The rearrangement links TRBV10-3 to TRBJ2-1; 14 positions match TRBD2. The CDR3 consists of 17 residues. The trim removed 3 bases at V and 3 bases at J, leaving 4 bases unmatched. The germline gives CDR1 ENHRY, CDR2 SYGVKD. CDR3 sequence: CAISDGTSGRLYNEQFF. The CDR3 coding sequence is TGTGCCATCAGTGACGGGACTAGCGGGAGACTCTACAATGAGCAGTTCTTC.

V and J are TRBV19 and TRBJ1-2, with D possibly matching TRBD1 (5 bases). The CDR3 extends over 14 amino acids. From germline, CDR1 is LNHDA and CDR2 SQIVND (reference sequence). V was clipped by 5 bases and J by 7 bases, with 17 bases between them. CDR3 DNA sequence: TGTGCCAGTAGTTTCCTAGGATACGGGGGTGGCTACACCTTC. It codes for CASSFLGYGGGYTF.

This clone has just one count. This sequence joins TRBV27 and TRBJ1-4; no firm D call. The CDR3 covers 14 residues. Germline CDR1 reads MNHEY; CDR2 reads SMNVEV (reference sequence). With 8 bases removed from V and 7 bases from J, the gap between germline ends came to 17 bases. The CDR3 DNA follows: TGTGCCAGCGGTGAGGCTGGGAACGGTGAAAAACTGTTTTTT. Protein product: CASGEAGNGEKLFF.